This T cell receptor beta chain was retrieved from a study of shared clonotypes between healthy human individuals. Study-wide results and caveats: Even with large depth, rarefaction showed that sorted-subset sequencing was incomplete.

The length of the CDR3 is 15 residues. Germline V gives CDR1 LGHNA, CDR2 YNFKEQ. V was pared by 1 base and J by 5 bases, with 15 bases between. Tens of thousands of T cell genomes (roughly 190 ng DNA) went into each sorted-subset replicate. TCRdb keeps only in-frame clones here, not all; method: immunoSEQ multiplex PCR. This sample carries about 1.5 million clones, approximately 98% of them seen once, and the ten largest clones take about 0.4%. Concerning this clone itself: Its specificity is not known.

Donors, healthy HIV-negative adults, lacked recent acute infections or vaccinations. Negatively enriched CD4+ T cells were divided by CD45RA into naive and memory. Material: naive CD4+ T cells sorted from blood. Subset noted: CD45RA+ positively selected. This sequence was found in a man aged 25-40 years in good health. The chain recombines TRBV4-2 with TRBJ2-7, with D perhaps TRBD1 (6 bases). DNA for the CDR3: TGTGCCAGCAGCCAAGTATCAACAGGGTTCAACGAGCAGTACTTC. It encodes CASSQVSTGFNEQYF.